What follows are 10 T cell receptor beta chains derived from one specimen sequenced in a study of blood T cell repertoires in COVID-19. Assay used: immunoSEQ multiplex PCR; TCRdb lists only in-frame clones, some missing. The table includes about 250,000 clones, roughly 89% detected once. Input material: peripheral blood. The source is a woman in her 30s with active or convalescent COVID-19.

J is TRBJ1-6 and V is TRBV7-3, with D perhaps TRBD1 (5 bases). The CDR3 extends over 15 amino acids. Trimming shortened V by 0 bases and J by 10 bases, and 13 bases separated the two germline ends. Germline V lookup: CDR1 SGHTA, CDR2 FQGTGA. Written as DNA, the CDR3 is TGTGCCAGCAGCTTAACCGAGGCAGGGCGCTCACCCCTCCACTTT. Amino acids: CASSLTEAGRSPLHF.

Here the CDR3 reads CASSAGSQSYNEQFF. CDR3 nucleotides: TGTGCCAGCAGCGCGGGGTCCCAATCCTACAATGAGCAGTTCTTC. The chain employs TRBV9 and TRBJ2-1, with a possible D match to TRBD2 (5 bases). V lost 3 bases and J lost 1, with 11 bases in between. This CDR3 spans 15 amino acids. Germline loops: CDR1 SGDLS, CDR2 YYNGEE.

The gene calls are TRBV3-1 (or the pseudogene TRBV3-2) and TRBJ1-1; 10 bases match TRBD1. This CDR3 is 15 amino acids long. From germline, CDR1 is LGHDT and CDR2 YNNKEL (reference sequence). V gave up 6 bases and J gave up 3 bases; unmatched junction bases: 7. The CDR3 region is CASSGTGVPDTEAFF. CDR3 DNA sequence: TGTGCCAGCAGTGGGACAGGGGTTCCGGACACTGAAGCTTTCTTT.

This clone was seen a handful of times. CDR3 amino acids: CASSAAGTPNYGYTF. In DNA, the CDR3 is TGTGCCAGCAGTGCTGCGGGGACCCCTAACTATGGCTACACCTTC. The genes are TRBV25-1 and TRBJ1-2, with D tentatively TRBD1 (5 bases). CDR1 is MGHDK, CDR2 SYGVNS, per germline. The CDR3 has 15 amino acids. Deletions cut 4 bases from V and 0 bases from J, with 12 bases between.

This sequence joins TRBV14 and TRBJ2-5, with D uncertain. V was shortened by 4 bases and J by 6 bases, with 6 bases between the two germline ends. The CDR3 runs 11 residues. The germline V gene has CDR1 SGHDN and CDR2 FVKESK. The CDR3 spells CASSPGQTQYF. The CDR3 DNA is TGTGCCAGCAGCCCTGGGCAGACCCAGTACTTC.

This sequence joins TRBV28 and TRBJ2-3; the match to TRBD2 covers 9 bases. From germline, CDR1 is MDHEN and CDR2 SYDVKM. The CDR3 runs to 15 residues. V was pared by 2 bases and J by 5 bases, with 5 bases of the junction left unmatched. DNA for the CDR3: TGTGCCAGCAGTTTACTGGCGGGGGGGCAAGATACGCAGTATTTT. Translating it yields CASSLLAGGQDTQYF.

This clone was picked up one time. The chain combines TRBV29-1 with TRBJ2-7; 9 bases agree with TRBD2. Germline V gene lookup returns CDR1 SQVTM and CDR2 ANQGSEA. The CDR3 has 13 residues. The V and J ends lost 2 bases and 3 bases, in that order; junction bases with no gene match: 2. CDR3 amino acids: CSVEWRGGYEQYF. CDR3 nucleotide sequence: TGCAGCGTTGAATGGCGGGGGGGCTACGAGCAGTACTTC.

The chain employs TRBV6-2 or TRBV6-3 and TRBJ2-1; 8 bases are shared with TRBD2. The CDR3 is 12 residues long. Trimming took 5 bases from V and 8 from J; bases not matched to a gene: 2. In germline, CDR1 is MNHEY, CDR2 SVGEGT. Here the CDR3 reads CASSKRGYEQFF. The CDR3 DNA sequence: TGTGCCAGCAGTAAGCGGGGGTATGAGCAGTTCTTC.

The chain carries TRBV18 and TRBJ1-5; no definite D call. Germline V gene lookup returns CDR1 KGHSH and CDR2 LQKENI. This CDR3 is built from 13 residues. The ends were cut back, 3 bases at V and 4 bases at J, with 7 bases in the middle. CDR3 coding DNA: TGTGCCAGCTCACCGGGCGATAATCAGCCCCAGCATTTT. Protein sequence: CASSPGDNQPQHF. Drawing the rest from reference TRBV18 and TRBJ1-5, the complete variable domain is NAGVMQNPRHLVRRRGQEARLRCSPMKGHSHVYWYRQLPEEGLKFMVYLQKENIIDESGMPKERFSAEFPKEGPSILRIQQVVRGDSAAYFCASSPGDNQPQHFGDGTRLSIL.

The genes are TRBV7-9 and TRBJ1-2; D is possibly TRBD1 (5 bases). This CDR3 comprises 16 residues. Per the germline V gene, CDR1 is SEHNR and CDR2 is FQNEAQ (reference sequence). Trimming cost V 1 base and J 2 bases, with 14 bases left between them. CDR3 protein: CASSLGQSTPNYGYTF. The CDR3 nucleotides read TGTGCCAGCAGCTTAGGACAGTCCACTCCAAACTATGGCTACACCTTC.